This T cell receptor (beta chain) was recovered during a study of blood T cell repertoires in COVID-19. On the study more broadly: COVID-19 samples from acute and convalescent phases originated in the United States, Italy and Spain.

Per the authors' pipeline: Scientists estimated how many nucleated cells there were by amplifying reference gene primers. The method was immunoSEQ multiplex PCR; TCRdb's version includes in-frame clones alone and lacks a portion of them. V, J and clone size are those of that table, while D and trimming were read from the DNA. The sample yields under 250,000 clones, 86% seen once. This clone was observed once. This CDR3 is 13 amino acids long. Between the trimmed V and J ends, which lost 2 bases and 3 bases, there was a span of 8 bases. Germline-derived CDR1 and CDR2 are MNHEY and SVGAGI. Specimen: peripheral blood. V usage is TRBV6-5 and J usage is TRBJ2-7; tentatively, D is TRBD2 (5 bases). The TCR comes from a woman at least 80 years old with COVID-19, enrolled during active disease. As DNA, the CDR3 is TGTGCCAGCAGTTACAGACGGGGCTACGAGCAGTACGTC. This encodes CASSYRRGYEQYV.